This T cell receptor (beta chain) came from a study of CD8 T cells in ankylosing spondylitis. General study results and limits: From matched ankylosing spondylitis synovial fluid, disease-linked clones were reportedly recovered at significantly enriched levels. Typical of ankylosing spondylitis blood, it appeared, was a TCR beta motif of several highly homologous variants.

TCRdb reprocessed the 5' RACE reads via MiXCR and lists one record per CDR3 protein. In the table there are a few hundred thousand distinct CDR3 sequences, about 13% of which are singletons. Worth noting for this clonotype: Its antigen remains unidentified.

Germline V gene lookup returns CDR1 LGHDT and CDR2 YNNKEL (reference sequence). The CDR3 length is 13 residues. V was trimmed by 1 base and J by 7 bases, leaving 8 bases between them. Material for sequencing was blood, either unsorted or a sorted T cell fraction (not recorded which). The clonotype comes from a male donor with ankylosing spondylitis. The rearrangement links TRBV3-1 to TRBJ1-5; D not certain. This CDR3 is CASSQVDNQPQHF. CDR3 DNA sequence: TGTGCCAGCAGCCAAGTTGACAACCAGCCCCAGCATTTT.